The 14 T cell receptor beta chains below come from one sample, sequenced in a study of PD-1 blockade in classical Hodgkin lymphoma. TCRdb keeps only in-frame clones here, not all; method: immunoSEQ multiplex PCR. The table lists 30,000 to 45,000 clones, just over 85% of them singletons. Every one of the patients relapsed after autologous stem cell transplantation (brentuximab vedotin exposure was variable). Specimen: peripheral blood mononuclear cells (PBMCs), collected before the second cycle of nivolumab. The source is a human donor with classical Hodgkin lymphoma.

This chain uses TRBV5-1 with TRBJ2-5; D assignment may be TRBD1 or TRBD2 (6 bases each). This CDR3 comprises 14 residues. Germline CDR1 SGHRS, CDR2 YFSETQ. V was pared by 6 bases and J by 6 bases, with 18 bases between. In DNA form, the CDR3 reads TGCGCCAGCACACCAACACGGGGGCGAAAGACCCAGTACTTC. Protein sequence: CASTPTRGRKTQYF.

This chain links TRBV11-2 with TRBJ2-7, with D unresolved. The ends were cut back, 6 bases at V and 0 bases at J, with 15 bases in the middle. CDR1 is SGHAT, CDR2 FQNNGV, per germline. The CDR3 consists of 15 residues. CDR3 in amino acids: CASSPPPRRSYEQYF. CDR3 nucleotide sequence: TGTGCCAGCAGTCCTCCCCCCAGGCGCTCCTACGAGCAGTACTTC.

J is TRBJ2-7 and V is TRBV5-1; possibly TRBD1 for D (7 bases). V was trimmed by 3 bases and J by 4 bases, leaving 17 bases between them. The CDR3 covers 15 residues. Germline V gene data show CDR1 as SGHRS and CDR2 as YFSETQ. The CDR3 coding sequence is TGCGCCAGCAGCTACAACGGAGGGGGCGGATACGAGCAGTACTTC. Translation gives CASSYNGGGGYEQYF. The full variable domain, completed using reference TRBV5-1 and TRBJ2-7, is KAGVTQTPRYLIKTRGQQVTLSCSPISGHRSVSWYQQTPGQGLQFLFEYFSETQRNKGNFPGRFSGRQFSNSRSEMNVSTLELGDSALYLCASSYNGGGGYEQYFGPGTRLTVT.

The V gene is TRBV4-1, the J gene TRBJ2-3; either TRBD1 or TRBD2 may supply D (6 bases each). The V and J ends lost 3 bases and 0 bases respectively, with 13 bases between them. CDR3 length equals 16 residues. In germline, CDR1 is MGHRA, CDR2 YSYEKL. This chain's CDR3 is CASSHRGAGSTDTQYF. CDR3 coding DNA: TGCGCCAGCAGCCACAGGGGTGCGGGAAGCACAGATACGCAGTATTTT.

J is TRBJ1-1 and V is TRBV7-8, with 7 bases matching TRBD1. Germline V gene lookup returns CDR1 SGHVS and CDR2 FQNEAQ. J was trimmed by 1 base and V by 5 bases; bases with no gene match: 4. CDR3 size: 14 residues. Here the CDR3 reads CASSLGQKNTEAFF. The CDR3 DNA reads TGTGCCAGCAGCCTGGGACAGAAGAACACTGAAGCTTTCTTT.

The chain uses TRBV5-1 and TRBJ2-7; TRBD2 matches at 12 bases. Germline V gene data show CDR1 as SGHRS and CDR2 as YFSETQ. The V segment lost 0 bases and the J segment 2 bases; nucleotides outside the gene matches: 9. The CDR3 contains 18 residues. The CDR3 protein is CASSLVASGRADTYEQYF. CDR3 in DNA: TGCGCCAGCAGCTTGGTAGCTAGCGGGAGGGCGGATACCTACGAGCAGTACTTC.

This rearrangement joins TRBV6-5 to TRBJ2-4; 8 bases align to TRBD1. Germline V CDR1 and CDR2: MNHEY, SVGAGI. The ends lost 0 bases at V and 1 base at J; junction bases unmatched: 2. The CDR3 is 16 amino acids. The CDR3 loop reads CASSYSGQGAKNIQYF. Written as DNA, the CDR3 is TGTGCCAGCAGTTACTCCGGACAGGGTGCCAAAAACATTCAGTACTTC.

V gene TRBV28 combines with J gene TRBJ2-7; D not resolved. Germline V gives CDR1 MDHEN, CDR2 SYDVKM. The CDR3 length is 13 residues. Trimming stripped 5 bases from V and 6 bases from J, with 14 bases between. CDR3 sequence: CASSPDRAREQYF. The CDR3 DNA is TGTGCCAGCAGTCCCGACCGTGCCCGCGAGCAGTACTTC.

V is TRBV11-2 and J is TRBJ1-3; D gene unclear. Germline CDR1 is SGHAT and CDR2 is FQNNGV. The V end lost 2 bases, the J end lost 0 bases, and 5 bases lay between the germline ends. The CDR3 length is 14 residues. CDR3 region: CASSLRDSGNTIYF. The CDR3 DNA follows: TGTGCCAGCAGCTTACGGGACTCTGGAAACACCATATATTTT.

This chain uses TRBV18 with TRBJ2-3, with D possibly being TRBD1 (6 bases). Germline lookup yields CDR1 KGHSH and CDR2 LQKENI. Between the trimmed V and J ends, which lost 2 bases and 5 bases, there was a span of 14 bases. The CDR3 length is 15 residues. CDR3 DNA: TGTGCCAGCTCACCAGTCGGGACACAAAGAGATACGCAGTATTTT. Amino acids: CASSPVGTQRDTQYF.

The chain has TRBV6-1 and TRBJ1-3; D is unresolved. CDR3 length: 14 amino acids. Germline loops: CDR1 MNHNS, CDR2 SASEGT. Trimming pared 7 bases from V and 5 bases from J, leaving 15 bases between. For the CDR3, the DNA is TGTGCCAGCACGCCTGGTACAAGTAGAAACACCATATATTTT. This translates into CASTPGTSRNTIYF.

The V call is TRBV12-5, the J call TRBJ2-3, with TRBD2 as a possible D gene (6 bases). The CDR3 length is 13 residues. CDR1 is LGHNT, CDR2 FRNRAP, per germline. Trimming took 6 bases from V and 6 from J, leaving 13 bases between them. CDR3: CASGGTPGDTQYF. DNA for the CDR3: TGTGCTAGTGGGGGGACTCCAGGGGATACGCAGTATTTT.

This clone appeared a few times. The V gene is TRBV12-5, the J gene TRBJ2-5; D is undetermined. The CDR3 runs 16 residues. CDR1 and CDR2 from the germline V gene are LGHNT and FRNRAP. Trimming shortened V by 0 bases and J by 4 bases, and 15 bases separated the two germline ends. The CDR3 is CASGLVEGMGSETQYF. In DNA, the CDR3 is TGTGCTAGTGGTTTGGTAGAAGGGATGGGATCAGAGACCCAGTACTTC.

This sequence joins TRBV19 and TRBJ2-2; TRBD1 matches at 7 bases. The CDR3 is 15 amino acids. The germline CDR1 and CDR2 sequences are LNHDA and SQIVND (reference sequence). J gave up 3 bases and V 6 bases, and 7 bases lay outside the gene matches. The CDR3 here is CASRWGQHYTGELFF. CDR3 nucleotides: TGTGCCAGTAGATGGGGACAGCACTACACCGGGGAGCTGTTTTTT.